The 30 T cell receptor beta chains below come from one sample, sequenced in a study of blood T cells in healthy people across ages. The second PCR ran roughly 7 to 12 cycles with a sample-barcoded 5' primer and J-beta primers. TCRdb re-analysed the 5' RACE reads in MiXCR, keeping a single row per CDR3 protein. The sample has approximately 1.5 million distinct CDR3 sequences, under 55% seen once; the top ten hold about 4.1%. Sequencing input: blood. The source of these receptors is a woman between 18 and 30 years old in good health.

A few counts support this clonotype. The genes are TRBV27 and TRBJ2-2, with 12 bases aligning to TRBD2. Trimming removed 5 bases from V and 2 bases from J; junction bases left unmatched: 3. CDR1 and CDR2 (germline): MNHEY, SMNVEV (reference sequence). The CDR3 is 16 residues long. The CDR3 DNA sequence: TGTGCCAGCAGTCCTAGCGGGAGGGGAAACACCGGGGAGCTGTTTTTT. Translating gives CASSPSGRGNTGELFF.

The V call is TRBV20-1, the J call TRBJ1-2, with D possibly TRBD1 on 5 matching bases. Germline V gene lookup returns CDR1 DFQATT and CDR2 SNEGSKA (reference sequence). The CDR3 contains 13 residues. Between the trimmed V and J ends, which lost 5 bases and 0 bases, there was a span of 10 bases. CDR3 amino acids: CSAAGTSNYGYTF. The DNA for the CDR3 is TGCAGTGCTGCCGGGACTTCTAACTATGGCTACACCTTC.

The sample holds a few counts of this clonotype. The J gene is TRBJ2-4, the V gene TRBV29-1, with 8 positions matching TRBD1. The junction had 2 bases not matched to a gene; V was cut back by 1 base and J by 0 bases. In germline, CDR1 is SQVTM, CDR2 ANQGSEA. The CDR3 totals 15 residues. CDR3 protein: CSVEVRGLAKNIQYF. As DNA, the CDR3 is TGCAGCGTTGAAGTCAGGGGGCTAGCCAAAAACATTCAGTACTTC.

This chain uses TRBV10-2 with TRBJ2-7; perhaps D is TRBD1 or TRBD2 (5 bases each). The germline V gene encodes CDR1 WSHSY and CDR2 SAAADI. This CDR3 has 11 amino acids. The V and J ends lost 10 bases and 1 base respectively, with 8 bases between them. The CDR3 nucleotides are TGCGCCACGGGACCGTCCTACGAGCAGTACTTC. It encodes CATGPSYEQYF.

This clonotype was observed once. The chain combines TRBV7-2 with TRBJ2-5; the D gene could be TRBD1 or TRBD2 (5 bases each). In germline, CDR1 is SGHTA, CDR2 FQGNSA. This CDR3 comprises 15 residues. V shed 6 bases and J shed 11 bases, with 25 bases lying between them. CDR3 bases: TGTGCCAGCAGACAAGGTCGGGACGGAGTCGATGAGCAGTACTTC. Protein sequence: CASRQGRDGVDEQYF.

This clonotype has only a few counts. This chain's CDR3 is CAISLNPTMNTEAFF. CDR3 bases: TGTGCCATCAGCTTGAATCCCACTATGAACACTGAAGCTTTCTTT. The chain employs TRBV10-3 and TRBJ1-1; D not resolved. From germline, CDR1 is ENHRY and CDR2 SYGVKD. The CDR3 runs to 15 residues. V was trimmed by 6 bases and J by 0 bases, leaving 14 bases between them.

The chain couples TRBV20-1 to TRBJ2-5, with unresolved D. The last part of the DNA fits TRBJ2-1 better; the J call may be wrong. The CDR3 has 13 residues. The V gene's germline CDR1 is DFQATT and CDR2 SNEGSKA (reference sequence). CDR3 sequence (DNA): TGCAGTGCTAGAGGAGGTTTCCAAGAGACCCAGTTCTTC. Protein sequence: CSARGGFQETQFF.

This clonotype turned up a few times. Written as DNA, the CDR3 is TGCGCCAGCAGCCAAGGTCCTGGCCACGACACTGAAGCTTTCTTT. Protein: CASSQGPGHDTEAFF. This chain uses TRBV4-1 with TRBJ1-1; no reliable D call. The CDR3 is 15 amino acids. Germline CDR1 MGHRA, CDR2 YSYEKL. Deletions cut 1 base from V and 3 bases from J, with 12 bases between.

This clonotype was picked up a small number of times. J is TRBJ2-5 and V is TRBV28, with D perhaps given as TRBD1 or TRBD2 (5 bases each). The J call is in doubt because the DNA end fits TRBJ2-7 better. Germline V gives CDR1 MDHEN, CDR2 SYDVKM. The CDR3 length is 14 residues. CDR3 DNA sequence: TGTGCCTCCCGTGGGACCCGGGAACGCTACGAGCAGTACTTC. This encodes CASRGTRERYEQYF.

V usage is TRBV20-1 and J usage is TRBJ2-2; D possibly uses TRBD1 or TRBD2 (5 bases each). The CDR3 sequence is 16 residues long. With 0 bases removed from V and 1 base from J, the gap between germline ends came to 12 bases. Germline assignment: CDR1 DFQATT and CDR2 SNEGSKA (reference sequence). In DNA form, the CDR3 reads TGCAGTGCTAGAGAACCCACTAGGGGGAACACCGGGGAGCTGTTTTTT. This codes for CSAREPTRGNTGELFF.

This clonotype was detected only a few times. V and J are TRBV4-1 and TRBJ2-1, with unresolved D. The CDR3 is made up of 14 amino acids. Germline CDR1 and CDR2: MGHRA and YSYEKL. The V and J ends lost 5 bases and 6 bases respectively, with 14 bases between them. In DNA, the CDR3 is TGCGCCAGCAGCTTTCAAGTCCGCTCCAATGAGCAGTTCTTC. It specifies CASSFQVRSNEQFF.

The V and J genes are TRBV9 and TRBJ1-1, with D unresolved. Per germline, CDR1 SGDLS and CDR2 YYNGEE. Trimming shortened V by 4 bases and J by 1 base, and 11 bases separated the two germline ends. This CDR3 has 14 amino acids. Here the CDR3 DNA reads TGTGCCAGCAGCTTCGACCCCACGAACACTGAAGCTTTCTTT. This translates into CASSFDPTNTEAFF.

Regarding this clonotype: Sequence at one end of the junction differs from germline and may be a read error. Here the CDR3 DNA reads TGTGCCAGCAGCGATACGGGCTGGGGGACTAGCGGGAGCAATAAGCAGTTCTTC. This encodes CASSDTGWGTSGSNKQFF. The chain carries TRBV6-2 or TRBV6-3 and TRBJ2-1; 14 nucleotides align to TRBD2. The CDR3 runs to 18 residues. The germline V gene has CDR1 MNHEY and CDR2 SVGEGT.

The V gene is TRBV15, the J gene TRBJ2-1; TRBD2 aligns across 7 bases. After removal of 3 bases from V and 3 bases from J, the junction contained 2 bases not matched to a gene. Germline-derived CDR1 and CDR2 are LNHNV and YYDKDF (reference sequence). CDR3 length: 14 amino acids. The DNA of the CDR3 is TGTGCCACCAGCAGGAGGGACTACTACAATGAGCAGTTCTTC. Amino acids: CATSRRDYYNEQFF. The entire variable domain, with the rest obtained from reference TRBV15 and TRBJ2-1, is as follows: DAMVIQNPRYQVTQFGKPVTLSCSQTLNHNVMYWYQQKSSQAPKLLFHYYDKDFNNEADTPDNFQSRRPNTSFCFLDIRSPGLGDTAMYLCATSRRDYYNEQFFGPGTRLTVL.

The rearrangement links TRBV9 to TRBJ2-5, with a weak D call TRBD2 (6 bases). The better agreement between TRBJ2-7 and the DNA end casts doubt on the J call. The CDR3 is 15 residues long. Germline assignment: CDR1 SGDLS and CDR2 YYNGEE. The CDR3 DNA reads as TGTGCCAGCAGCGCCTCTAGCGATGCCTCCTACGAGCAGTACTTC. This gives the protein CASSASSDASYEQYF.

This clonotype was found a few times. The J gene is TRBJ2-5, the V gene TRBV6-6, with a possible D match to TRBD2 (5 bases). CDR1 MNHNY and CDR2 SVGAGI come from the germline V gene (reference sequence). The CDR3 loop spans 14 amino acids. The germline V and J ends were trimmed by 2 bases and 2 bases, with 9 bases remaining between them. The chain's CDR3 is CASSYLLGQETQYF. The CDR3, as DNA: TGTGCCAGCAGTTACCTACTAGGACAAGAGACCCAGTACTTC.

This chain connects TRBV20-1 to TRBJ2-1; D might be TRBD2 (6 bases). Trimming removed 0 bases at V and 1 base at J, with 16 bases between. The CDR3 is 17 residues long. Germline V gene lookup returns CDR1 DFQATT and CDR2 SNEGSKA (reference sequence). In DNA, the CDR3 is TGCAGTGCTAGAGATTACTCCGTTGCGGGGTCCTACAATGAGCAGTTCTTC. Translating it yields CSARDYSVAGSYNEQFF.

J is TRBJ2-1 and V is TRBV12-5; 10 bases line up with TRBD1. The CDR3 has 14 residues. J lost 5 bases, V lost 6 bases, and 4 bases had no gene match. Germline V gene data show CDR1 as LGHNT and CDR2 as FRNRAP. The DNA for the CDR3 is TGTGCTAGTGGACTGGGACAGGGGAACAATGAGCAGTTCTTC. Amino acid sequence: CASGLGQGNNEQFF.

CDR3 sequence reads: CAISESKASGLGETQYF. CDR3 in DNA: TGTGCCATCAGTGAGTCGAAAGCTAGCGGGTTAGGTGAGACCCAGTACTTC. The chain uses TRBV10-3 and TRBJ2-7, with 8 bases that match TRBD2. The J call may be in error: the DNA end matches TRBJ2-5 better. The V gene's germline CDR1 is ENHRY and CDR2 SYGVKD. The CDR3 length is 17 residues.

This clonotype was seen a few times. The V and J genes are TRBV20-1 and TRBJ2-7; no firm D call. V lost 2 bases and J lost 0, with 11 bases in between. Germline V gene data show CDR1 as DFQATT and CDR2 as SNEGSKA (reference sequence). This CDR3 is 14 amino acids long. CDR3 sequence: CSARPAAISYEQYF. The CDR3 DNA follows: TGCAGTGCTAGACCGGCCGCTATCTCCTACGAGCAGTACTTC.

The gene calls are TRBV18 and TRBJ2-5, with TRBD2 as a possible D gene (5 bases). The CDR3 extends over 16 amino acids. The germline V and J ends were trimmed by 2 bases and 4 bases, with 17 bases remaining between them. The germline V gene has CDR1 KGHSH and CDR2 LQKENI. CDR3 protein: CASSPGVGKSGETQYF. The CDR3 bases are TGTGCCAGCTCACCAGGAGTCGGGAAAAGCGGAGAGACCCAGTACTTC.

This clonotype was observed a handful of times. The chain links TRBV18 to TRBJ2-7; maybe TRBD2 (5 bases). Between the trimmed V and J ends, which lost 3 bases and 6 bases, there was a span of 12 bases. The CDR3 runs to 13 residues. Germline assignment: CDR1 KGHSH and CDR2 LQKENI. The CDR3 protein is CASSPALAGEQYF. The CDR3 DNA follows: TGTGCCAGCTCACCTGCGCTAGCTGGCGAGCAGTACTTC.

This clonotype was detected only a few times. The rearrangement joins TRBV13 to TRBJ1-2; D is unresolved. This CDR3 region has 15 residues. Trimming stripped 5 bases from V and 2 bases from J, with 15 bases between. CDR1 is PRHDT and CDR2 is FYEKMQ in the germline V gene (reference sequence). CDR3 DNA sequence: TGTGCCAGCAGCGTCCCCTACGGATCGAACTATGGCTACACCTTC. It codes for CASSVPYGSNYGYTF.

A single count supports this clonotype. This chain connects TRBV5-6 to TRBJ2-7; no clear D gene. Trimming shortened V by 1 base and J by 7 bases, and 24 bases separated the two germline ends. This CDR3 region has 17 residues. From germline, CDR1 is SGHDT and CDR2 YYEEEE. The CDR3, as DNA: TGTGCCAGCAGCTTGCCGGACCTTAGGACCTATCACAATGAGCAGTACTTC. It is translated as CASSLPDLRTYHNEQYF.

V is TRBV12-2 and J is TRBJ2-7. TRBV12-2 is assigned pseudogene status. This CDR3 is 13 amino acids long. DNA of the CDR3: TGTGCAGAACCCAGATATCAGCCCTACAAGCAGTACTTC. This encodes CAEPRYQPYKQYF.

Only a few counts were recorded for this clonotype. The V gene is TRBV12-3 or TRBV12-4, the J gene TRBJ2-5; D may match TRBD1 or TRBD2 (5 bases each). The DNA end is a closer match to TRBJ2-7, so the J assignment may be wrong. The CDR3 spans 12 residues. CDR3 sequence (DNA): TGTGCCAGCAGCGTCGTCGGGGCCGAGCAGTACTTC. This codes for CASSVVGAEQYF.

As to this clonotype: A read error may explain this, as a much larger clone is one base away. This chain uses TRBV15 with TRBJ2-7; no clear D gene. The J call is doubtful: the DNA matches TRBJ2-5 better. Germline lookup yields CDR1 LNHNV and CDR2 YYDKDF (reference sequence). The CDR3 has 13 amino acids. This chain's CDR3 is CATSRDLPETQYF. CDR3 DNA: TGTGCCACCAGCAGAGATCTCCCAGAGACCCAGTACTTC.

The J gene is TRBJ2-7, the V gene TRBV10-3, with TRBD1 matching over 8 bases. From germline, CDR1 is ENHRY and CDR2 SYGVKD. CDR3 length: 13 residues. V lost 8 bases to trimming and J lost 1 base; unmatched junction nucleotides: 4. CDR3: CAIGGTGSYEQYF. DNA for the CDR3: TGTGCCATCGGCGGGACAGGTTCCTACGAGCAGTACTTC.

The V gene is TRBV4-1, the J gene TRBJ1-2; a possible D gene is TRBD1 (5 bases). This CDR3 contains 14 residues. V shed 4 bases and J shed 4 bases, with 13 bases lying between them. Germline V gene data show CDR1 as MGHRA and CDR2 as YSYEKL. CDR3 sequence (DNA): TGCGCCAGCAGCCTAAGGGACGGACCCTATGGCTACACCTTC. Amino acids: CASSLRDGPYGYTF.

The V gene is TRBV7-9, the J gene TRBJ2-1; D is uncertain. The CDR3 sequence is 16 residues long. Germline V CDR1 and CDR2: SEHNR, FQNEAQ (reference sequence). Between the trimmed V and J ends, which lost 4 bases and 6 bases, there was a span of 19 bases. The CDR3 protein is CASSSPLLIRINEQFF. The CDR3 coding sequence is TGTGCCAGCAGCTCGCCTCTTTTAATAAGGATCAATGAGCAGTTCTTC.